The TCR beta chain under discussion was sequenced for a study of blood T cell repertoires in COVID-19. This clone was counted a single time. V gave up 6 bases and J gave up 0 bases, with 8 bases separating them. Germline V gene sequence: CDR1 MNHEY, CDR2 SVGAGI. There are 14 residues in the CDR3. Produced via immunoSEQ multiplex PCR; TCRdb's table is partial and in-frame only. The sample records approximately 400,000 clones, approximately 87% being singletons. Those who participated ranged in age from about 18 to 89 years and resided in 20 to 30 US areas. Allocation to cohorts depended on clinical history reported by the participants.

The TCR comes from a man aged 30 to 45 who had recovered from COVID-19. This chain links TRBV6-5 with TRBJ1-4; D is possibly TRBD1 (5 bases). The sequencing sample was made of PBMCs or T cells enriched from blood (not recorded which). The CDR3 protein is CASSDRATNEKLFF. The CDR3 region has the DNA TGTGCCAGCAGCGACAGAGCAACTAATGAAAAACTGTTTTTT.